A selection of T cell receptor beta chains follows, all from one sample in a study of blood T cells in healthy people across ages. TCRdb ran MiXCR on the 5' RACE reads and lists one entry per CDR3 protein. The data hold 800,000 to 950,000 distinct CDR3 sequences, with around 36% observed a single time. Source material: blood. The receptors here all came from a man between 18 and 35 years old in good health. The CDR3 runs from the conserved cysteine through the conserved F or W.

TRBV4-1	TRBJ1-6	CASSQWGHTSPLHF
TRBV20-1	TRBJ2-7	CSAPGLAGSYEQYF
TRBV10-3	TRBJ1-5	CAISEAGGSQPQHF
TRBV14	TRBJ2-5	CASSQVRYRGTPETQYF
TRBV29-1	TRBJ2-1	CSAIPGTDYNEQFF
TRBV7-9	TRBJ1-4	CASSDKGGDEKLFF
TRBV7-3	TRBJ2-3	CASSSTGTVADTQYF
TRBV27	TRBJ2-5	CASSLGAGGDNEQYF
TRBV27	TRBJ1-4	CASSSRSSHIFELFF
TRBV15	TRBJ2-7	CATSRGLYEQYF
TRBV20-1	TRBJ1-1	CSAPRRGNTEAFF
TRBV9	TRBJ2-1	CAGSVEARTNEQFF
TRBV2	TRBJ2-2	CASTRSGIGELFF
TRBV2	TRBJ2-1	CASGARLINEQFF
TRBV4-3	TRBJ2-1	CASSREDSRNEQFF
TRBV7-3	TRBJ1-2	CASSLTPGGAGYGYTF
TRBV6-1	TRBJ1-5	CASSSLVGYSNQPQHF
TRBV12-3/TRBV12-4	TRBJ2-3	CASSSTGGVEFTDTQYF
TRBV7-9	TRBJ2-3	CANSSSTSTDTQYF
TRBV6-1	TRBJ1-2	CASSSGGEDYGYTF
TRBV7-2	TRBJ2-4	CASSLGLRQQNIQYF
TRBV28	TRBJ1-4	CASSSTGSSEKLFF
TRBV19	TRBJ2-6	CASSPGLNPSGANVLTF
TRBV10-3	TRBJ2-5	CAISATRQETQYF
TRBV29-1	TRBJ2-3	CSVSGYGLAGLLSTDTQYF
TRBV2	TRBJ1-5	CASRKTGVNQPQHF
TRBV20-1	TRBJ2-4	CSAPPSGENIQYF
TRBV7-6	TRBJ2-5	CASSYRMETQYF
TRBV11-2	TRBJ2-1	CASSQLGGGHYNEQFF
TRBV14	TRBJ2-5	CASSQLNRGETQYF
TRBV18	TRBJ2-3	CASSPRALASTDTQYF
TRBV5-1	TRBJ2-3	CASNVGQATDTQYF
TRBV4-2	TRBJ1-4	CASSQLSNEKLFF
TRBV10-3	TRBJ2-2	CAIRMTGSTGELFF
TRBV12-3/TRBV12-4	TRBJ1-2	CASSLVLMYPNYGYTF
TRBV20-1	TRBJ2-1	CSAQGLAGGGQFF
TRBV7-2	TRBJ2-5	CASRPNRDQETQYF
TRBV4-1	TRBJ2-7	CASSHPGLRVIGYNEQYF
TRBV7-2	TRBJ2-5	CAGRVGGSEETQYF
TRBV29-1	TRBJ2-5	CSVATSGEETQYF
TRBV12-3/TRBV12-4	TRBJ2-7	CASKIFGHQEQYF
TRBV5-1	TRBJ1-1	CASSLVSGQLNTEAFF
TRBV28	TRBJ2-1	CATGQGVKNEQFF
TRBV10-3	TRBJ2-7	CAISPRGGYEQYF